A single sample gave rise to the 30 T cell receptor beta chains below, sequenced in a study of regulatory T cells in long-lasting Graves disease. Library construction for TCR beta used iRepertoire HTBI primers and Arm-PCR of CDR3 regions. TCRdb called the multiplex PCR reads again in MiXCR, with one record for every CDR3 protein. The sample has some 250,000 distinct CDR3 sequences, approximately 18% seen once. The time point was: newly diagnosed GD, antithyroid drugs for less than 3 months. Following extraction of RNA from PBMCs, that RNA was used to make the TCR library. The data were also submitted as part of a second study, on T cells in Graves' hyperthyroidism and ophthalmopathy.

The sequencing here drew on peripheral blood mononuclear cells (PBMCs), taken at new diagnosis, from a patient treated with antithyroid drugs. These receptors were obtained from a woman in her thirties with Graves disease.

This clonotype was observed a handful of times. The gene calls are TRBV14 and TRBJ2-6, with 8 bases lining up with TRBD1. Germline CDR1 SGHDN, CDR2 FVKESK. The trim removed 4 bases at V and 3 bases at J, leaving 5 bases unmatched. The CDR3 sequence is 16 residues long. This chain's CDR3 is CASSPLQGVGANVLTF. CDR3 DNA: TGTGCCAGCAGCCCCCTACAGGGGGTTGGGGCCAACGTCCTGACTTTC.

V is TRBV5-4 and J is TRBJ2-7; 8 bases are a match to TRBD1. The junction had 5 bases not matched to a gene; V was cut back by 1 base and J by 2 bases. Germline assignment: CDR1 SGHNT and CDR2 YYREEE (reference sequence). This CDR3 region has 15 residues. The CDR3, as DNA: TGTGCCAGCAGCTTGCAACAGGGGGGCCCCTACGAGCAGTACTTC. The encoded protein is CASSLQQGGPYEQYF.

This clonotype has ten or more counts. The chain joins TRBV19 to TRBJ1-1, with 7 bases aligning to TRBD1. This CDR3 region has 16 residues. V was clipped by 3 bases and J by 0 bases; unmatched bases: 7. Germline CDR1 reads LNHDA; CDR2 reads SQIVND (reference sequence). The chain's CDR3 is CASSIPTTGLNTEAFF. In nucleotides, the CDR3 is TGTGCCAGTAGTATTCCGACGACAGGGTTGAACACTGAAGCTTTCTTT.

This clonotype has ten or more counts. The chain combines TRBV10-3 with TRBJ1-1; D not certain. The V gene lost 2 bases and the J gene lost 10 bases, with 14 bases spanning the gap. The V gene's germline CDR1 is ENHRY and CDR2 SYGVKD. The CDR3 is 13 residues long. CDR3 region: CAISEAGPGGAFF. The CDR3 region has the DNA TGTGCCATCAGTGAGGCTGGGCCCGGAGGAGCTTTCTTT.

This clonotype came up a few times. This may arise from a read error, as a much more abundant clone is one base away. J is TRBJ2-3 and V is TRBV20-1; D is uncertain. V was cut by 0 bases and J by 0 bases, with 10 bases left in between. There are 15 residues in the CDR3. The germline V gene encodes CDR1 DFQATT and CDR2 SNEGSKA (reference sequence). The CDR3 region has the DNA TGCAGTGCTAGAGATAGCACAGCTAGCACAGATACGCAGTATTTT. Protein sequence: CSARDSTASTDTQYF.

In this sample, this clonotype turned up a few times. This rearrangement joins TRBV9 to TRBJ2-5; D is possibly TRBD2 (6 bases). Deletions cut 0 bases from V and 5 bases from J, with 11 bases between. The CDR3 loop spans 14 amino acids. Germline V lookup: CDR1 SGDLS, CDR2 YYNGEE. The chain's CDR3 is CASSVGPSVETQYF. The CDR3 DNA reads TGTGCCAGCAGCGTAGGTCCTAGCGTTGAGACCCAGTACTTC. Using reference TRBV9 and TRBJ2-5 for the parts outside the CDR3, the full variable domain is DSGVTQTPKHLITATGQRVTLRCSPRSGDLSVYWYQQSLDQGLQFLIQYYNGEERAKGNILERFSAQQFPDLHSELNLSSLELGDSALYFCASSVGPSVETQYFGPGTRLLVL.

This clonotype was seen repeatedly, ten times or more. V gene TRBV12-3 or TRBV12-4 combines with J gene TRBJ2-1, with 7 bases aligning to TRBD2. The CDR3 spans 15 residues. The ends lost 6 bases at V and 1 base at J; junction bases unmatched: 6. CDR3 region: CASRLLGGSYNEQFF. The DNA of the CDR3 is TGTGCCAGCAGGCTGTTGGGGGGGTCCTACAATGAGCAGTTCTTC.

At least ten counts were recorded for this clonotype. The V and J genes are TRBV18 and TRBJ2-7; D possibly corresponds to TRBD1 (5 bases). V was clipped by 3 bases and J by 5 bases, with 17 bases between them. The CDR3 is made up of 15 amino acids. Germline V lookup: CDR1 KGHSH, CDR2 LQKENI. The CDR3 region has the DNA TGTGCCAGCTCACCCCCCACAGGCCTTGGGGACGAGCAGTACTTC. Its protein is CASSPPTGLGDEQYF.

This clonotype was seen repeatedly, ten times or more. This chain connects TRBV10-2 to TRBJ1-2; tentative D call: TRBD1 (5 bases). The V gene lost 5 bases and the J gene lost 5 bases, with 21 bases spanning the gap. This CDR3 has 16 amino acids. The V gene's germline CDR1 is WSHSY and CDR2 SAAADI. The CDR3 here is CASSKPGSPRQYGYTF. In nucleotides, the CDR3 is TGCGCCAGCAGTAAACCGGGGAGTCCTCGACAGTATGGCTACACCTTC.

Of note for this clonotype: This may come from a read error, since a much larger clone is one base off. The chain combines TRBV11-2 with TRBJ1-5, with a possible D match to TRBD1 (6 bases). CDR1 and CDR2 (germline): SGHAT, FQNNGV. The CDR3 extends over 16 amino acids. The CDR3 is CASSQDRGGNNQPQHF. The CDR3 nucleotides read TGCGCCAGCAGCCAAGACCGCGGGGGCAACAATCAGCCCCAGCATTTT.

This clonotype was detected many times. The chain combines TRBV5-5 with TRBJ1-6; 7 nucleotides match TRBD1. V trimming: 4 bases; J trimming: 7 bases; junction bases outside the gene matches: 8. CDR1 and CDR2 from the germline V gene are SGHKS and YYEKEE (reference sequence). This CDR3 is built from 15 residues. The CDR3 sequence: CASSQLGQHNSPLHF. In DNA form, the CDR3 reads TGTGCCAGCAGCCAGTTGGGACAGCACAATTCACCCCTCCACTTT.

This clonotype came up many times. The rearrangement joins TRBV6-2 or TRBV6-3 to TRBJ2-7, with 9 bases identical to TRBD1. Germline CDR1 reads MNHEY; CDR2 reads SVGEGT. CDR3 length: 14 residues. The trim removed 6 bases at V and 6 bases at J, leaving 9 bases unmatched. CDR3 region: CASSPQRDRAEQYF. In DNA form, the CDR3 reads TGTGCCAGCAGCCCCCAGAGGGACAGGGCCGAGCAGTACTTC.

Notes on this clonotype: This clone may be a read error of a much larger clone one base away. The CDR3 ends on some other residue instead of the conserved phenylalanine or tryptophan, so this is likely a read error. This chain uses TRBV7-2 with TRBJ1-1; D is ambiguous. The CDR3 spans 16 residues. Per the germline V gene, CDR1 is SGHTA and CDR2 is FQGNSA. Trimming removed 5 bases at V and 1 base at J, with 17 bases between. The CDR3 reads CASSKGDGPENTEAFL. The CDR3 DNA follows: TGTGCCAGCAGCAAAGGCGACGGTCCTGAGAACACTGAAGCTTTCTTA.

This clonotype was seen only a few times. The J gene is TRBJ1-2, the V gene TRBV5-6; 7 nucleotides line up with TRBD1. This CDR3 has 14 residues. Germline V gene lookup returns CDR1 SGHDT and CDR2 YYEEEE. The junction had 8 bases not matched to a gene; V was cut back by 4 bases and J by 5 bases. The CDR3 protein is CASSRQGTAYGYTF. CDR3 DNA sequence: TGTGCCAGCAGCCGACAGGGAACGGCTTATGGCTACACCTTC.

This clonotype was counted at least ten times. DNA for the CDR3: TGTGCCAGCAGTGGTACGGCCTCAGATACGCAGTATTTT. Its translation is CASSGTASDTQYF. The V gene is TRBV12-3 or TRBV12-4, the J gene TRBJ2-3, with D uncertain. The CDR3 runs 13 residues. With 5 bases removed from V and 4 bases from J, the gap between germline ends came to 10 bases.

Many counts were recorded for this clonotype. V usage is TRBV7-8 and J usage is TRBJ2-1; no clear D gene. The CDR3 consists of 17 residues. V dropped 0 bases and J dropped 0 bases, with 12 bases sitting between them. The germline gives CDR1 SGHVS, CDR2 FQNEAQ. The CDR3 sequence is CASSLAVGRSSYNEQFF. The CDR3 region has the DNA TGTGCCAGCAGCTTAGCGGTCGGACGGAGCTCCTACAATGAGCAGTTCTTC.

A few counts support this clonotype. V gene TRBV7-6 combines with J gene TRBJ2-1, with D unclear. The length of the CDR3 is 13 residues. Germline V gene sequence: CDR1 SGHVS, CDR2 FNYEAQ. V dropped 1 base and J dropped 6 bases, with 7 bases sitting between them. The CDR3 DNA reads TGTGCCAGCAGCTTAGGGGATGTCAATGAGCAGTTCTTC. This gives the protein CASSLGDVNEQFF.

This clonotype was detected ten times or more. The rearrangement joins TRBV6-2 or TRBV6-3 to TRBJ1-1; a possible D gene is TRBD1 (5 bases). The CDR3 contains 17 residues. Trimming cost V 6 bases and J 0 bases, with 20 bases left between them. Germline values: CDR1 MNHEY, CDR2 SVGEGT. The CDR3 DNA reads as TGTGCCAGCAGCCGGGACCCTCGAAGGAGAATGAACACTGAAGCTTTCTTT. It codes for CASSRDPRRRMNTEAFF.

Only a few counts were recorded for this clonotype. This chain links TRBV6-2 or TRBV6-3 with TRBJ2-7, with no clear D. Germline lookup yields CDR1 MNHEY and CDR2 SVGEGT. V lost 2 bases and J 0 bases, leaving 8 bases between the germline ends. The CDR3 sequence is 14 residues long. The chain's CDR3 is CASSYTTSSYEQYF. The DNA for the CDR3 is TGTGCCAGCAGTTACACGACAAGCTCCTACGAGCAGTACTTC.

This clonotype was observed at least ten times. This chain joins TRBV7-2 and TRBJ1-4; maybe TRBD1 (6 bases). The CDR3 is 14 amino acids. Germline CDR1 and CDR2: SGHTA and FQGNSA. V dropped 3 bases and J dropped 8 bases, with 13 bases sitting between them. The CDR3 reads CASSFSRGYEKLFF. In DNA form, the CDR3 reads TGTGCCAGCAGCTTTAGCAGGGGATACGAAAAACTGTTTTTT.

This clonotype showed up just a few times. A much bigger clone sits one base away, suggesting this may be a read error. The chain carries TRBV13 and TRBJ2-1; D is unclear. The CDR3 covers 12 residues. The V gene's germline CDR1 is PRHDT and CDR2 FYEKMQ (reference sequence). The CDR3: CAGSLGLDEQFF. DNA for the CDR3: TGTGCCGGCAGCTTAGGCCTGGATGAGCAGTTCTTC.

The CDR3 protein is CASSPIPRGHTEAFF. In nucleotides, the CDR3 is TGTGCCAGCAGCCCAATACCTCGAGGCCACACTGAAGCTTTCTTT. The chain uses TRBV11-2 and TRBJ1-1; D is unresolved. Trimming left V 5 bases short and J 3 bases short, with 16 bases between. CDR1 is SGHAT and CDR2 is FQNNGV in the germline V gene. CDR3 length: 15 amino acids. Variable domain in full (rest from reference TRBV11-2 and TRBJ1-1): EAGVAQSPRYKIIEKRQSVAFWCNPISGHATLYWYQQILGQGPKLLIQFQNNGVVDDSQLPKDRFSAERLKGVDSTLKIQPAKLEDSAVYLCASSPIPRGHTEAFFGQGTRLTVV.

This clonotype was detected ten times or more. The rearrangement links TRBV18 to TRBJ2-3, with 7 bases identical to TRBD1. The germline V gene encodes CDR1 KGHSH and CDR2 LQKENI. The length of the CDR3 is 14 residues. The ends lost 4 bases at V and 6 bases at J; junction bases unmatched: 7. The CDR3 reads CASSQPTGEDTQYF. CDR3 coding DNA: TGTGCCAGCTCACAACCAACAGGGGAGGATACGCAGTATTTT.

In this sample, this clonotype turned up many times. The chain employs TRBV19 and TRBJ1-1, with D perhaps matching TRBD1 (5 bases). The CDR3 has 13 amino acids. The V and J ends lost 3 bases and 1 base respectively, with 6 bases between them. Germline V lookup: CDR1 LNHDA, CDR2 SQIVND (reference sequence). CDR3 region: CASSMGQNTEAFF. The CDR3 coding sequence is TGTGCCAGTAGTATGGGGCAGAACACTGAAGCTTTCTTT. The full variable domain, completed using reference TRBV19 and TRBJ1-1, is DGGITQSPKYLFRKEGQNVTLSCEQNLNHDAMYWYRQDPGQGLRLIYYSQIVNDFQKGDIAEGYSVSREKKESFPLTVTSAQKNPTAFYLCASSMGQNTEAFFGQGTRLTVV.

Worth noting for this clonotype: It may be a read error: a sequence one base away is much more abundant. The chain recombines TRBV2 with TRBJ1-1; TRBD1 might be the D (5 bases). CDR3 length: 16 residues. CDR1 is SNHLY and CDR2 is FYNNEI in the germline V gene. The ends were cut back, 3 bases at V and 6 bases at J, with 20 bases in the middle. The CDR3 spells CASSDRVVLMRAEAFF. Here the CDR3 DNA reads TGTGCCAGCAGTGACAGGGTTGTTTTGATGAGGGCTGAAGCTTTCTTT.

The genes are TRBV20-1 and TRBJ2-3, with 10 positions matching TRBD2. After removal of 5 bases from V and 4 bases from J, the junction contained 6 bases not matched to a gene. Germline lookup yields CDR1 DFQATT and CDR2 SNEGSKA (reference sequence). This CDR3 has 14 amino acids. For the CDR3, the DNA is TGCAGTGCTGCCAGCGGGGGGGGTGCAGATACGCAGTATTTT. The encoded protein is CSAASGGGADTQYF.

The genes are TRBV2 and TRBJ2-1; 8 bases are a match to TRBD2. J was trimmed by 6 bases and V by 6 bases; bases with no gene match: 7. Per the germline V gene, CDR1 is SNHLY and CDR2 is FYNNEI. The CDR3 has 14 residues. CDR3 nucleotide sequence: TGTGCCAGCAGCAGCGGGAGCTATGGCAATGAGCAGTTCTTC. This codes for CASSSGSYGNEQFF.

This clonotype occurred many times. The rearrangement links TRBV3-1 to TRBJ2-7, with no clear D. The CDR3 loop spans 14 amino acids. The V and J ends lost 5 bases and 4 bases respectively, with 15 bases between them. The germline V gene encodes CDR1 LGHDT and CDR2 YNNKEL (reference sequence). The CDR3 here is CASSTRLPDYEQYF. The CDR3 DNA reads as TGTGCCAGCAGCACCAGGCTTCCCGATTACGAGCAGTACTTC.

The chain employs TRBV20-1 and TRBJ2-2; the match to TRBD2 covers 7 bases. The V segment lost 0 bases and the J segment 1 base; nucleotides outside the gene matches: 5. The CDR3 length is 16 residues. CDR1 and CDR2 (germline): DFQATT, SNEGSKA (reference sequence). CDR3 nucleotides: TGCAGTGCTAGAGATCAGGAGCGGGGGAACACCGGGGAGCTGTTTTTT. Protein sequence: CSARDQERGNTGELFF.

This clonotype came up many times. The rearrangement uses TRBV5-1 and TRBJ2-7, with D perhaps matching TRBD1 (5 bases). Trimming removed 1 base from V and 6 bases from J, with 11 bases in between. This CDR3 comprises 13 residues. Per germline, CDR1 SGHRS and CDR2 YFSETQ. CDR3 bases: TGCGCCAGCAGCTTGATCCAGGGAAGCGAGCAGTACTTC. Its translation: CASSLIQGSEQYF.